This TCR beta chain was sequenced for a study of blood T cell repertoires in COVID-19. Whole-study context: From T cells, B-cell-depleted T cells, or PBMCs came the material, which was cDNA or gDNA.

Participant age was roughly 18 to 89 years, and participants resided in roughly 25 US areas. The CDR3 sequence is 20 residues long. The germline gives CDR1 MDHEN, CDR2 SYDVKM. V shed 2 bases and J 0 bases; nucleotides not matched to a gene: 16. Assay: immunoSEQ multiplex PCR; the TCRdb copy retains only in-frame clones and omits some. This sample yields about 250,000 clones, of which 70% to 90% are seen a single time; roughly 4.3% belongs to the top ten. The receptor was derived from a woman under 40 who had recovered from COVID-19. The genes are TRBV28 and TRBJ1-5, with 7 bases lining up with TRBD1. Material for sequencing was PBMCs or T cells enriched from blood (not recorded which). The CDR3 DNA is TGTGCCAGCAGTTTAATTGCCGAACTTGGACAGGTCTATAGCAATCAGCCCCAGCATTTT. This sequence encodes CASSLIAELGQVYSNQPQHF.